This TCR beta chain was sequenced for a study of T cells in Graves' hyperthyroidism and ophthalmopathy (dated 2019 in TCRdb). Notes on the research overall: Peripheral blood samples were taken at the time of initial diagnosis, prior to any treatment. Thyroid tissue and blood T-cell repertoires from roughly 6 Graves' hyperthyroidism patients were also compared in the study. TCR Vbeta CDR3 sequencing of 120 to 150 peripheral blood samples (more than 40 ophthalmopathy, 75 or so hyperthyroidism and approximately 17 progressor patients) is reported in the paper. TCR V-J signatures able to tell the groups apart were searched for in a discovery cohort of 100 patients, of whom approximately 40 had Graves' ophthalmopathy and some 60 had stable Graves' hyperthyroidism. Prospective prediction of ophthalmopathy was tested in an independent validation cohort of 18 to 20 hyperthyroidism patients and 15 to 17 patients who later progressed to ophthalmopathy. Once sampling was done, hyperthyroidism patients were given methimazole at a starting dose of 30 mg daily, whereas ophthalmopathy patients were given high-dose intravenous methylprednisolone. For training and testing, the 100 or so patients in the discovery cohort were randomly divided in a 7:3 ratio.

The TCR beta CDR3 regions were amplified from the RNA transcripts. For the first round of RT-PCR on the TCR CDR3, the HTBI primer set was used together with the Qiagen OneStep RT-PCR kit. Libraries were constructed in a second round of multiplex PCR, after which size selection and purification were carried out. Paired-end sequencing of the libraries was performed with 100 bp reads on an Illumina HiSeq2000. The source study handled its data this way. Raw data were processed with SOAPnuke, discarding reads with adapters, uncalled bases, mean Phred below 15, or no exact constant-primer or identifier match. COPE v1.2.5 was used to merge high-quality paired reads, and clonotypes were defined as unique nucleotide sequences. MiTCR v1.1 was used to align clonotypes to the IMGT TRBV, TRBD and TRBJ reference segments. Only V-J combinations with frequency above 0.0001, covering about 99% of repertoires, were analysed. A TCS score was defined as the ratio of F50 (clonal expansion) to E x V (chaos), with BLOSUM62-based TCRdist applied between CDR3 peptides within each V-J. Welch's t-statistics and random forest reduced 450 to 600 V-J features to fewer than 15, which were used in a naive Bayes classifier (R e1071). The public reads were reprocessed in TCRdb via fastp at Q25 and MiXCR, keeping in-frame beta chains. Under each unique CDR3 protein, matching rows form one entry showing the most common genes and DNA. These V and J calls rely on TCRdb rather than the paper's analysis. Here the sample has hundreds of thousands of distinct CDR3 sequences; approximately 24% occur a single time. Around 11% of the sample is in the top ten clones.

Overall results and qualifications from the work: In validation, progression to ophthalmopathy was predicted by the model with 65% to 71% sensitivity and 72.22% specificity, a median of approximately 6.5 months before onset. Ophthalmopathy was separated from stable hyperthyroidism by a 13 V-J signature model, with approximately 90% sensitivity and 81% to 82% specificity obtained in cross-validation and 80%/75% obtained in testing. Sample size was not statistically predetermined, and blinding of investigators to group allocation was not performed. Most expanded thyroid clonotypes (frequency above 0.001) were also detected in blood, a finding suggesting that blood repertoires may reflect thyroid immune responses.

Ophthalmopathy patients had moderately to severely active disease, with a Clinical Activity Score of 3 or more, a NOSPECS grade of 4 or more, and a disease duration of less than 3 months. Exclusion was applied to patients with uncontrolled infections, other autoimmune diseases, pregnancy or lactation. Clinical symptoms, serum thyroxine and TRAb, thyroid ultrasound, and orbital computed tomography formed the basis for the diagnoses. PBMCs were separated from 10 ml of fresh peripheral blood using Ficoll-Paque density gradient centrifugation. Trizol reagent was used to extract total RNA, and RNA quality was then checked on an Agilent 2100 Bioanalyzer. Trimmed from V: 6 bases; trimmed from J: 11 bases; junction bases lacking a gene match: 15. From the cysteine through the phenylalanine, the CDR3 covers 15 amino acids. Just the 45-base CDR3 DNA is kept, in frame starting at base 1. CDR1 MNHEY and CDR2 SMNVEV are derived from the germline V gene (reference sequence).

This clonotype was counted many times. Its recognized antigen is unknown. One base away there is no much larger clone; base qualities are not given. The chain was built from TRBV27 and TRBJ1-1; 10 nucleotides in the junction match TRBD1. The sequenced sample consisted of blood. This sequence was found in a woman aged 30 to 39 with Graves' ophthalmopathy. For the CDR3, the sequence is CASRPEMGTGEMAFF. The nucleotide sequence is TGTGCCAGCAGGCCTGAAATGGGGACAGGGGAAATGGCTTTCTTT.